One sample yielded the 20 T cell receptor beta chains listed below, sequenced in a study of T cells after yellow fever vaccination. Each CDR3 protein gets one entry after TCRdb re-called the 5' RACE reads with MiXCR. The profile covers around 590,000 distinct CDR3 sequences, with about 12% appearing a single time and about 16% taken by the ten largest. Sample: PBMCs, taken on the day of the yellow fever booster vaccination. Every receptor here comes from a man aged 30-40 years who received the YFV17D yellow fever vaccine.

There are a few counts of this clonotype. This sequence joins TRBV6-1 and TRBJ1-2; 7 positions agree with TRBD1. The CDR3 is made up of 16 amino acids. The V gene end was trimmed by 5 bases and the J gene end by 2 bases; junction bases not matched to a gene: 11. Germline V gives CDR1 MNHNS, CDR2 SASEGT. The DNA for the CDR3 is TGTGCCAGCAGTAAATCCTATCGGGACAGCAACTATGGCTACACCTTC. Its translation: CASSKSYRDSNYGYTF.

This clonotype was counted only a few times. The chain couples TRBV11-2 to TRBJ2-1; D gene unclear. CDR1 is SGHAT, CDR2 FQNNGV, per germline. The CDR3 spans 16 residues. V dropped 3 bases and J dropped 0 bases, with 12 bases sitting between them. The CDR3, as DNA: TGTGCCAGCAGCTTTAGCCCAGGAAGCTCCTACAATGAGCAGTTCTTC. It translates to CASSFSPGSSYNEQFF.

The rearrangement uses TRBV29-1 and TRBJ2-7, with 11 bases aligning to TRBD1. J was trimmed by 3 bases and V by 7 bases; bases with no gene match: 17. This CDR3 region has 17 residues. Per germline, CDR1 SQVTM and CDR2 ANQGSEA. The CDR3 loop is CSGTGGARSGGNYEQYF. The CDR3 DNA reads TGCAGCGGGACAGGGGGCGCCCGGAGTGGGGGAAACTACGAGCAGTACTTC.

This clonotype was detected only a few times. J is TRBJ2-1 and V is TRBV5-5; 10 positions agree with TRBD2. V was pared by 0 bases and J by 7 bases, with 13 bases of the junction left unmatched. The CDR3 length is 18 residues. Germline V gives CDR1 SGHKS, CDR2 YYEKEE (reference sequence). The CDR3 DNA follows: TGTGCCAGCAGCTTGGCCGGGGGACTAGCGAGGAAAGGGAATGAGCAGTTCTTC. Translating gives CASSLAGGLARKGNEQFF. Full variable domain (rest looked up from reference TRBV5-5 and TRBJ2-1): DAGVTQSPTHLIKTRGQQVTLRCSPISGHKSVSWYQQVLGQGPQFIFQYYEKEERGRGNFPDRFSARQFPNYSSELNVNALLLGDSALYLCASSLAGGLARKGNEQFFGPGTRLTVL.

Only a few counts were recorded for this clonotype. V gene TRBV7-9 combines with J gene TRBJ2-1; D perhaps matches TRBD2 (6 bases). Trimming cost V 5 bases and J 0 bases, with 14 bases left between them. The CDR3 runs 16 residues. Germline V gene data show CDR1 as SEHNR and CDR2 as FQNEAQ (reference sequence). CDR3 DNA sequence: TGTGCCAGCAGCCCGGGACTTGCGCTCTCCTACAATGAGCAGTTCTTC. Residues: CASSPGLALSYNEQFF.

This clonotype has a count of ten or more. This chain links TRBV7-9 with TRBJ2-7; maybe TRBD2 (6 bases). The germline gives CDR1 SEHNR, CDR2 FQNEAQ (reference sequence). This CDR3 is built from 13 residues. V lost 7 bases and J 1 base, leaving 11 bases between the germline ends. CDR3: CASMEGRSYEQYF. For the CDR3, the DNA is TGTGCCAGCATGGAGGGGAGGTCCTACGAGCAGTACTTC.

Here the CDR3 reads CASTPGQKNSPLHF. Here the CDR3 DNA reads TGTGCCAGCACCCCGGGGCAGAAGAATTCACCCCTCCACTTT. This chain joins TRBV7-2 and TRBJ1-6; the D gene is possibly TRBD1 (5 bases). The germline V and J ends were trimmed by 7 bases and 7 bases, with 14 bases remaining between them. This CDR3 contains 14 residues. The germline CDR1 and CDR2 sequences are SGHTA and FQGNSA.

This clonotype was recorded a few times. The genes are TRBV9 and TRBJ2-1; maybe TRBD2 (5 bases). CDR1 SGDLS and CDR2 YYNGEE come from the germline V gene. The CDR3 contains 15 residues. V lost 0 bases and J 5 bases, leaving 12 bases between the germline ends. The CDR3 region is CASSVGIASNNEQFF. Written as DNA, the CDR3 is TGTGCCAGCAGCGTAGGAATCGCTAGCAACAATGAGCAGTTCTTC. The whole variable domain, remainder taken from reference TRBV9 and TRBJ2-1, is DSGVTQTPKHLITATGQRVTLRCSPRSGDLSVYWYQQSLDQGLQFLIQYYNGEERAKGNILERFSAQQFPDLHSELNLSSLELGDSALYFCASSVGIASNNEQFFGPGTRLTVL.

This clonotype showed up just a few times. V and J are TRBV7-2 and TRBJ2-1; tentatively, D is TRBD2 (6 bases). The CDR3 runs to 15 residues. Germline CDR1 reads SGHTA; CDR2 reads FQGNSA. V was pared by 6 bases and J by 0 bases, with 12 bases between. In nucleotides, the CDR3 is TGTGCCAGCAGTCTAGCGTATAGCTCCTACAATGAGCAGTTCTTC. Residues: CASSLAYSSYNEQFF. The full variable domain, in which reference TRBV7-2 and TRBJ2-1 provide the parts outside the CDR3, is GAGVSQSPSNKVTEKGKDVELRCDPISGHTALYWYRQSLGQGLEFLIYFQGNSAPDKSGLPSDRFSAERTGGSVSTLTIQRTQQEDSAVYLCASSLAYSSYNEQFFGPGTRLTVL.

This clonotype was counted between two and nine times. The chain carries TRBV2 and TRBJ2-1; possible D gene TRBD1, 5 bases. Germline loops: CDR1 SNHLY, CDR2 FYNNEI. The germline V and J ends were trimmed by 7 bases and 4 bases, with 11 bases remaining between them. The CDR3 totals 13 residues. CDR3 nucleotide sequence: TGTGCCAGCATGGTGCAGGGATACAATGAGCAGTTCTTC. It codes for CASMVQGYNEQFF.

This clonotype was picked up a small number of times. V and J are TRBV5-1 and TRBJ2-1, with TRBD2 identical over 10 bases. Trimming took 2 bases from V and 2 from J; bases not matched to a gene: 7. The length of the CDR3 is 17 residues. Germline V gene lookup returns CDR1 SGHRS and CDR2 YFSETQ. The CDR3 spells CASSFRIGTSAYNEQFF. The DNA of the CDR3 is TGCGCCAGCAGCTTCCGGATCGGGACTAGCGCCTACAATGAGCAGTTCTTC.

The sample holds a few counts of this clonotype. This chain connects TRBV11-2 to TRBJ2-1, with TRBD2 matching over 7 bases. Germline V gene sequence: CDR1 SGHAT, CDR2 FQNNGV. The CDR3 is 15 residues long. V shed 5 bases, J shed 0 bases, and the junction held 4 bases outside the gene matches. The CDR3 spells CASSHGRSSYNEQFF. Written as DNA, the CDR3 is TGTGCCAGCAGCCACGGGAGGAGCTCCTACAATGAGCAGTTCTTC. The full variable domain, its missing parts supplied by reference TRBV11-2 and TRBJ2-1, is EAGVAQSPRYKIIEKRQSVAFWCNPISGHATLYWYQQILGQGPKLLIQFQNNGVVDDSQLPKDRFSAERLKGVDSTLKIQPAKLEDSAVYLCASSHGRSSYNEQFFGPGTRLTVL.

The chain is built from TRBV5-6 and TRBJ2-5, with 9 bases matching TRBD1. The CDR3 covers 15 residues. From germline, CDR1 is SGHDT and CDR2 YYEEEE. V lost 1 base to trimming and J lost 5 bases; unmatched junction nucleotides: 6. The CDR3 loop reads CASSLNRGRGETQYF. The CDR3 DNA reads TGTGCCAGCAGCTTGAACAGGGGGCGCGGGGAGACCCAGTACTTC. Full variable domain (missing parts from reference TRBV5-6 and TRBJ2-5): DAGVTQSPTHLIKTRGQQVTLRCSPKSGHDTVSWYQQALGQGPQFIFQYYEEEERQRGNFPDRFSGHQFPNYSSELNVNALLLGDSALYLCASSLNRGRGETQYFGPGTRLLVL.

The genes are TRBV20-1 and TRBJ2-1; 12 bases map to TRBD2. The V gene's germline CDR1 is DFQATT and CDR2 SNEGSKA (reference sequence). Losses at the gene ends were 8 bases for V and 4 bases for J; bases not matched to a gene: 12. The CDR3 is 16 amino acids. The CDR3 nucleotides are TGCAGTTTAAAACTAGCGGGAGGTAGAGGGTACAATGAGCAGTTCTTC. It is translated as CSLKLAGGRGYNEQFF.

This clonotype was seen more than once but under ten times. The chain employs TRBV25-1 and TRBJ2-7, with 7 bases that match TRBD2. Looked up from germline, CDR1 is MGHDK and CDR2 is SYGVNS. This CDR3 spans 15 amino acids. Trimming took 5 bases from V and 5 from J; bases not matched to a gene: 12. CDR3 sequence reads: CASSHRGLVMDEQYF. The DNA for the CDR3 is TGTGCCAGCAGTCACCGAGGACTAGTGATGGACGAGCAGTACTTC.

The genes are TRBV6-2 or TRBV6-3 and TRBJ2-1, with TRBD2 matching 7 bases. V shed 1 base, J shed 6 bases, and the junction held 6 bases outside the gene matches. The CDR3 has 15 amino acids. Germline CDR1 reads MNHEY; CDR2 reads SVGEGT. As DNA, the CDR3 is TGTGCCAGCAGTTACTTTGCGGGAGATAGCAATGAGCAGTTCTTC. This translates into CASSYFAGDSNEQFF.

The genes are TRBV19 and TRBJ2-2, with TRBD1 identical over 8 bases. V shed 3 bases and J 6 bases; nucleotides not matched to a gene: 6. This CDR3 comprises 15 residues. From germline, CDR1 is LNHDA and CDR2 SQIVND (reference sequence). The CDR3 here is CASSISQGAAGELFF. CDR3 coding DNA: TGTGCCAGTAGTATTTCCCAGGGGGCAGCCGGGGAGCTGTTTTTT.

This chain links TRBV10-2 with TRBJ1-6; D not certain. The CDR3 runs 13 residues. Germline assignment: CDR1 WSHSY and CDR2 SAAADI. Trimming removed 9 bases from V and 8 bases from J, with 14 bases in between. CDR3 sequence reads: CASGRVDDSPLHF. As DNA, the CDR3 is TGCGCCAGTGGTCGGGTCGACGATTCACCCCTCCACTTT.

This clonotype has more than one count but fewer than ten. The chain combines TRBV9 with TRBJ2-3; 7 nucleotides match TRBD2. The germline gives CDR1 SGDLS, CDR2 YYNGEE. The CDR3 runs 16 residues. After removal of 0 bases from V and 5 bases from J, the junction contained 9 bases not matched to a gene. This CDR3 reads CASSVAGGSSQDTQYF. The CDR3 DNA follows: TGTGCCAGCAGCGTAGCGGGCGGGAGCTCACAAGATACGCAGTATTTT.

This chain connects TRBV9 to TRBJ2-1; 8 bases are a match to TRBD2. The J segment lost 3 bases and the V segment lost 0 bases, leaving 2 bases of the junction unmatched. Germline CDR1 reads SGDLS; CDR2 reads YYNGEE. The CDR3 spans 15 residues. The CDR3 DNA is TGTGCCAGCAGCGTAGGGAGCGGGAGCTACAATGAGCAGTTCTTC. As protein: CASSVGSGSYNEQFF. Filled out from reference TRBV9 and TRBJ2-1, the complete variable domain reads DSGVTQTPKHLITATGQRVTLRCSPRSGDLSVYWYQQSLDQGLQFLIQYYNGEERAKGNILERFSAQQFPDLHSELNLSSLELGDSALYFCASSVGSGSYNEQFFGPGTRLTVL.